This TCR beta chain stems from a study of persistence of HIV-infected CD4 T cells (dated by TCRdb to the early 2020s). About the study as a whole: The study isolated CMV- and HIV-1 Gag-responding CD4+ T cells from ART-treated individuals to examine antigen-driven clonal expansion of HIV-1-infected cells. Suppressive ART had been received by participants for a median of roughly eight years. Peripheral blood samples of up to about 200 mL were taken at multiple time points, with the exception of two participants who underwent leukapheresis at a single time point. The clonality of all cells in each sorted population was assessed by TCRbeta sequencing, whereas the clonality of infected cells was assessed by proviral sequencing. For the TCR cluster analysis across participants, under 10 participants were included for CMV and more than 5 participants for Gag.

Explained via the paper, the treatment or condition label denotes: suppressive antiretroviral therapy. Cells were stimulated with lysates of CMV-infected fibroblasts at roughly 11 ug/mL. Nonresponding CD40L-negative CD69-negative CD45RO-high memory CD4+ T cells were sorted as memory populations depleted of antigen-responding cells. HIV-1-infected adults in whom suppressive ART had been started during chronic infection were enrolled as participants. For at least 4 years, participants had undetectable plasma HIV-1 RNA, below 50 copies/mL. To be included, a participant needed positive CMV serology and a CD4+ T cell count above 400 cells/uL. Before stimulation, PBMCs were isolated using density centrifugation and depleted of CD8+ T cells. CD8-depleted PBMCs were stimulated for 15 to 20 hours with anti-CD28/CD49d costimulation, CD40-blocking antibody and enfuvirtide to prevent new infections. Cells were sorted on a Beckman Coulter MoFlo Legacy or XDP sorter, with propidium iodide excluding dead cells. Genomic DNA was extracted using the QIAamp DNA Mini Kit for samples with more than one million cells and using the Quick-DNA Microprep Kit for all other samples.

TCRbeta repertoires were sequenced from genomic DNA with the immunoSEQ hsTCRB assay version 4 in survey mode. For TCRbeta sequencing, genomic DNA was diluted to 8 to 10 ng/uL, with up to 1 ug used per sample. Per the authors' processing: TCRbeta data analysis was done in ImmunoSeq Analyzer 3.0, and diversity was calculated on productive nucleotide rearrangements. Using the Immunarch R package, lower-bound TCR diversity was estimated with the improved Chao index and clonality was estimated with the Gini coefficient. Different nucleotide rearrangements encoding the same CDR3beta amino acid sequence were treated as distinct clonotypes. Differential abundance analysis identified TCRbeta sequences significantly enriched in antigen-responding cells relative to anti-CD3/anti-CD28-activated cells. GLIPH2 grouped TCRs by predicted peptide-MHC specificity, both within each participant and across combined participant data sets. TCRdb's version of the immuneACCESS table is confined to in-frame rearrangements and falls short of the full clone set. An unresolved V gene accounts for under half of the shortfall where checked; the remainder is of unknown origin. V, J and clone size derive from that table, while D and trimming were established from the DNA sequence. This sample is represented by 25,000 to 30,000 clones; 78% of them were singletons. Together, the top ten hold roughly 0.8% of the sample.

As concerns this clone: It lacks a known antigen. No qualities accompany the bases; no much larger clone lies one base away.

The investigation overall reported the following: Bulk TCR analyses could not be restricted to the rare CMV-responding cells that actually carried HIV-1 proviruses. TCRbeta richness in CMV- and Gag-responding cells was significantly lower than in anti-CD3/anti-CD28-responding cells; CMV-responding cells had higher oligoclonality than CD3/CD28-stimulated and Gag-responding cells. Degenerate expanded CDR3beta sequences were enriched in antigen-responding cells, suggesting convergent selection of CD4+ responses to CMV and Gag. A correlation was observed between TCR oligoclonality and proviral oligoclonality within the same sorted populations. Few individuals were included in the study, and only a limited range of antigens was tested.

The CDR3 runs 14 residues from the cysteine to the phenylalanine. The sequence is cut down to CDR3 DNA, 42 bases in frame from base 1. V is shortened by 1 base, J by 7 bases, and the region joining them spans 11 bases. For CDR1 and CDR2, the germline V gene lists LGHNA and YNFKEQ. The TCR was taken from an adult woman with HIV who was CMV-seropositive. The sample consisted of CD4+ T cells sorted from PBMCs after approximately 19-hour stimulation, taken from a patient who received antiretroviral therapy. What this sample's cell subset or site label stands for: CD40L-CD69- CD45RO-high memory CD4 T cells not responding to CMV lysate. The chain couples TRBV4-2 to TRBJ1-5, with a weak D call of TRBD1 (6 bases match). The DNA is TGTGCCAGCAGCCAAGGACAGGTGGACCAGCCCCAGCATTTT. The encoded protein is CASSQGQVDQPQHF.